The clone carrying this T cell receptor (beta chain) occurred a few times. The CDR3 consists of 12 residues. Germline CDR1 SEHNR, CDR2 FQNEAQ (reference sequence). V was pared by 4 bases and J by 3 bases, with 7 bases between. TCRdb independently ran MiXCR on the 5' RACE reads; one entry per CDR3 protein. Here the sample spans about 360,000 distinct CDR3 sequences, over 13% being singletons. This sample is drawn from a study of T-cell memory formation after mild COVID-19. This chain uses TRBV7-9 with TRBJ2-7; D call uncertain. What was sequenced was PBMCs or a T cell subset sorted from them (not recorded which). This clonotype was sampled from a man between 18 and 35 years old who had mild COVID-19 (a few samples of this study predate the infection). Cell type and time point are not known. Here the CDR3 reads CASSSAVYEQYF. Written as DNA, the CDR3 is TGTGCCAGCAGCTCGGCAGTCTACGAGCAGTACTTC.